This paragraph reports one T cell receptor (beta chain). With 6 bases removed from V and 8 bases from J, the gap between germline ends came to 14 bases. There are 13 residues in the CDR3. Germline V lookup: CDR1 SNHLY, CDR2 FYNNEI. As processed by the authors: Researchers report that nucleated cell counts were estimated from reference gene primer amplification. This table comes from immunoSEQ multiplex PCR, and its TCRdb copy is limited to in-frame clones, with some not included. V, J and clone size reflect that table, while D and trimming were determined from the DNA. The sample holds 200,000 to 250,000 clones, more than 75% seen once. The data stem from a study of blood T cell repertoires in COVID-19. Seattle patient enrollment occurred during active infection, with longitudinal follow-up thereafter.

This clonotype was obtained from a man in his fifties or sixties with COVID-19, enrolled during active disease. Sequenced material: peripheral blood. The V gene is TRBV2, the J gene TRBJ2-1; D gene ambiguous. Here the CDR3 DNA reads TGTGCCAGCAGATCACCCTCCGCGGATGAGCAGTTCTTC. Protein product: CASRSPSADEQFF. Complete variable domain (other parts from reference TRBV2 and TRBJ2-1): EPEVTQTPSHQVTQMGQEVILRCVPISNHLYFYWYRQILGQKVEFLVSFYNNEISEKSEIFDDQFSVERPDGSNFTLKIRSTKLEDSAMYFCASRSPSADEQFFGPGTRLTVL.